This T cell receptor (beta chain) was retrieved from a study of T-cell reconstitution after alpha-beta-depleted transplantation in children. Trimming removed 4 bases from V and 2 bases from J, with 12 bases in between. There are 16 residues in the CDR3. Unique molecular identifiers were incorporated when the TCRbeta library was constructed. TCRdb ran MiXCR on the PCR reads and lists one entry per CDR3 protein. The table shows fewer than 550,000 distinct CDR3 sequences, with over 9.5% occurring only once. This TCR came from a female patient between 2 and 15 years old who had a stem cell transplant for aplastic anemia, so the T cells may come from the graft donor. The sequencing here drew on PBMCs, mostly from graft donor cells, taken 180 days after TCRalphabeta/CD19-depleted stem cell transplant. The chain employs TRBV23-1 and TRBJ2-6; D may be TRBD1 or TRBD2 (6 bases each). TRBV23-1 belongs to the ORF category, with a function that is uncertain. CDR3 amino acids: CASSLPGAAGANVLTF. In DNA form, the CDR3 reads TGCGCCAGCAGTCTTCCGGGGGCGGCTGGGGCCAACGTCCTGACTTTC.